These T cell receptor beta chains were read from a single sample in a study of neurological immune-mediated disorders. TCRdb ran MiXCR on the 5' RACE reads and lists one entry per CDR3 protein. The repertoire holds some 120,000 distinct CDR3 sequences, with about 3.2% as singletons. Sequenced material: PBMCs. These receptors originate from a woman in her 30s with multiple sclerosis. Both conserved end residues are part of each CDR3. Each record gives: J gene, D gene, V gene, clone size, CDR3 DNA, CDR3 protein. D genes are given only for firm matches. Clone size is not always given. Where it is, it says once, few, many or a class for expanded clones.

TRBJ2-1 | - | TRBV29-1 | many | TGCAGCGTTGAAGACGGGTGGGAGAAGCAGTTCTTC | CSVEDGWEKQFF
TRBJ1-1 | - | TRBV4-3 | many | TGCGCCAGCACCCCCGCGACTGTTGGGGGCACTGAAGCTTTCTTT | CASTPATVGGTEAFF
TRBJ2-7 | - | TRBV5-6 | many | TGTGCCAGCAGCTTAGATGGGAGCCAGGTCTCCTACGAGCAGTACTTC | CASSLDGSQVSYEQYF
TRBJ1-2 | - | TRBV20-1 | - | TGCAGTGCTAGAGAGGGGGGGGACTCGGGCTATGGCTACACCTTC | CSAREGGDSGYGYTF
TRBJ2-5 | TRBD2 | TRBV7-9 | many | TGTGCCAGCAGCTTACTATTTGGGCGGGAGGGAGGACTCAAAGAGACCCAGTACTTC | CASSLLFGREGGLKETQYF
TRBJ1-2 | - | TRBV12-3/TRBV12-4 | many | TGTGCCAGCAGTTTTAGTTTTTTCCAGATGGGATCTAACTATGGCTACACCTTC | CASSFSFFQMGSNYGYTF
TRBJ2-5 | TRBD2 | TRBV10-2 | many | TGCGCCAGCAGTGTCCCGACTAGCGGGGGGGCCACCCAGTACTTC | CASSVPTSGGATQYF
TRBJ2-7 | TRBD2 | TRBV10-2 | - | TGCGCCAGCAGTGAGTCCCCTAGCGGGGGGGCATTTCGGTACTTC | CASSESPSGGAFRYF
TRBJ2-7 | - | TRBV27 | many | TGTGCCAGCAGTACCTTCCAAGGGGACACCTACGAGCAGTACTTC | CASSTFQGDTYEQYF
TRBJ1-1 | TRBD1 | TRBV10-3 | many | TGTGCCACAAGGACAGGGTGGCCTGAAGCTTTCTTT | CATRTGWPEAFF
TRBJ2-7 | TRBD1 | TRBV29-1 | many | TGCAGCGTTCGGGACAGCTACGAGCAGTACTTC | CSVRDSYEQYF
TRBJ2-1 | TRBD1 | TRBV7-9 | many | TGTGCCAGCAGCCCGGTCCGGGACAGGTCGCCTAATGAGCAGTTCTTC | CASSPVRDRSPNEQFF
TRBJ2-7 | TRBD1 | TRBV7-6 | many | TGTGCCAGCAGCTTGGGGACAGAGTCTTACGAGCAGTACTTC | CASSLGTESYEQYF
TRBJ2-1 | - | TRBV20-1 | many | TGCAGTCCGGCCGTAGCTTACAATGAGCAGTTCTTC | CSPAVAYNEQFF
TRBJ2-1 | TRBD2 | TRBV15 | many | TGTGCCACCAGCAGAGGAGGGGGACTAGCCGCCTACAATGAGCAGTTCTTC | CATSRGGGLAAYNEQFF
TRBJ2-1 | - | TRBV7-9 | many | TGTGCCAGTAATCCCCCAGACTACTACAATGAGCAGTTCTTC | CASNPPDYYNEQFF
TRBJ2-1 | - | TRBV20-1 | many | TGCAGTGCTAGACCACCCGGGCACAAGGGCTACAATGAGCAGTTCTTC | CSARPPGHKGYNEQFF
TRBJ2-3 | - | TRBV3-1 | many | TGTGCCAGCAGCCAAGCGGGGACAGATACGCAGTATTTT | CASSQAGTDTQYF
TRBJ2-3 | - | TRBV29-1 | many | TGCAGCGTTTTTAGTGGGGGGCCAGATACGCAGTATTTT | CSVFSGGPDTQYF
TRBJ2-3 | - | TRBV29-1 | many | TGCAGCGTGGGGACCTACACAGATACGCAGTATTTT | CSVGTYTDTQYF
TRBJ1-5 | TRBD1 | TRBV9 | many | TGTGCCAGCAGCCCAGGGGACAGTGGACAGCCCCAGCATTTT | CASSPGDSGQPQHF
TRBJ2-1 | - | TRBV12-5 | few | TGTGCTAGTGGTCCCTCCGACGGACTCTTAAATGAGCAGTTCTTC | CASGPSDGLLNEQFF
TRBJ2-7 | - | TRBV7-9 | many | TGTGCCAGCAGCTTCGGGGTTTCAGGCGGGCCATCCTACGAGCAGTACTTC | CASSFGVSGGPSYEQYF
TRBJ1-2 | - | TRBV4-1 | many | TGCGCCAGCAGCCGGATACGGGCCCCAGCTAACTATGGCTACACCTTC | CASSRIRAPANYGYTF
TRBJ2-1 | TRBD1 | TRBV14 | many | TGTGCCAGCAGCCAGGGACAGGGGATTTACAATGAGCAGTTCTTC | CASSQGQGIYNEQFF
TRBJ1-1 | - | TRBV18 | many | TGTGCCAGCTCACCACACGCAGACATGAACACTGAAGCTTTCTTT | CASSPHADMNTEAFF
TRBJ2-3 | TRBD2 | TRBV20-1 | many | TGCAGTGCTAAGCGGGGTTCTAGCACAGATACGCAGTATTTT | CSAKRGSSTDTQYF
TRBJ1-1 | - | TRBV6-5 | many | TGTGCCAGCAGTTACGGCGCGGTCACTGAAGCTTTCTTT | CASSYGAVTEAFF
TRBJ1-1 | - | TRBV5-6 | - | TGTGCCAGCAGCTTTCTTGGGACCGCGAACACTGAAGCTTTCTTT | CASSFLGTANTEAFF
TRBJ1-2 | TRBD1 | TRBV7-2 | many | TGTGCCAGCAGCTCTGGGACAGGGAACTATGGCTACACCTTC | CASSSGTGNYGYTF
TRBJ2-5 | - | TRBV2 | many | TGTGCCAGCAATGCCTGGGGAGGCCAAGAGACCCAGTACTTC | CASNAWGGQETQYF
TRBJ2-7 | - | TRBV20-1 | many | TGCAGTGCTCAGGAGAGGCACTCCTACGAGCAGTACTTC | CSAQERHSYEQYF
TRBJ2-5 | - | TRBV5-1 | many | TGCGCCAGCAGCTTGGTCGGCTCCTCAGGGCAGACCCAGTACTTC | CASSLVGSSGQTQYF
TRBJ2-2 | - | TRBV27 | many | TGTGCCAGCAACCCCGGACCGGGACACTTCGCGAACACCGGGGAGCTGTTTTTT | CASNPGPGHFANTGELFF
TRBJ1-6 | - | TRBV20-1 | many | TGCAGTGCGCGGGTACCTAATTCACCCCTCCACTTT | CSARVPNSPLHF
TRBJ2-2 | - | TRBV20-1 | many | TGCAGTGCTAAGTCGGAGCCCGGGGAGCTGTTTTTT | CSAKSEPGELFF
TRBJ1-2 | - | TRBV21-1 | - | TGTGCCAGCAGCAAAAGGAACTTAGGACAGGGGGATTACACCTTC | CASSKRNLGQGDYTF
TRBJ2-7 | - | TRBV5-1 | many | TGCGCCAGCAGCTTGGGACAGACCGCTATCTCCTACGAGCAGTACTTC | CASSLGQTAISYEQYF
TRBJ2-7 | - | TRBV29-1 | many | TGCAGCGTTGTCGCCTCATTAAAGGGCGAGCAGTACTTC | CSVVASLKGEQYF
TRBJ1-1 | - | TRBV12-3/TRBV12-4 | many | TGTGCCAGCAGGCCCTACACAGCGGGGCGAACTGAAGCTTTCTTT | CASRPYTAGRTEAFF
TRBJ2-7 | TRBD2 | TRBV3-1 | many | TGTGCCAGCAGCCCTTCGACTAGCGGGCTTTTCTACGAGCAGTACTTC | CASSPSTSGLFYEQYF
TRBJ2-5 | - | TRBV27 | many | TGTGCCAGCACACTCAGAGCAGAGACCCAGTACTTC | CASTLRAETQYF
TRBJ2-3 | - | TRBV9 | few | TGTGCCAGCAGCCCAGGAACTAGCAGCAGAGATACGCAGTATTTT | CASSPGTSSRDTQYF
TRBJ1-1 | TRBD1 | TRBV4-3 | many | TGCGCCAGCAGCCAGGGGACAGGGGCAAACACTGAAGCTTTCTTT | CASSQGTGANTEAFF
TRBJ1-6 | - | TRBV12-3/TRBV12-4 | many | TGTGCCAGCAAACAAAGCTCCTATAATTCACCCCTCCACTTT | CASKQSSYNSPLHF
TRBJ1-2 | TRBD1 | TRBV27 | - | TGTGCCAGCAGTTTATCGGGTCAGGGGGTTAACTATGGCTACACCTTC | CASSLSGQGVNYGYTF
TRBJ2-7 | TRBD2 | TRBV27 | many | TGTGCCAGCAGTTTCAGGACTAGCGGGAGGTTTGAGCAGTACTTC | CASSFRTSGRFEQYF
TRBJ2-2 | - | TRBV5-1 | many | TGCGCCAGCAGCAAGACAGGGAGGACCGGGGAGCTGTTTTTT | CASSKTGRTGELFF
TRBJ2-7 | - | TRBV30 | - | TGTGCCTGGATTCAGGGGGAGGGACACGACCAGTACTTC | CAWIQGEGHDQYF
TRBJ1-2 | - | TRBV7-8 | many | TGTGCCAGCAGCTTCCTCGGAGGGAACTATGGCTACACCTTC | CASSFLGGNYGYTF